This T cell receptor (beta chain) was recovered during a study of blood T cell repertoires in COVID-19. Study-wide background: Nucleic acid was either cDNA or gDNA, and it came from T cells, B-cell-depleted T cells, or PBMCs.

Recruits, aged about 18 to 100 years, lived in under 25 US areas. Cohort placement rested on clinical history that participants reported themselves. Each exposed participant met a COVID-19 case in the 2 weeks preceding study entry. Assay: immunoSEQ multiplex PCR; the TCRdb copy retains only in-frame clones and omits some. Here the sample spans around 270,000 clones, approximately 89% being singletons. Trimming took 5 bases from V and 7 from J, leaving 18 bases between them. Germline CDR1 reads SGHTA; CDR2 reads FQGTGA. CDR3 length: 15 residues. The TCR was taken from a woman aged 35 to 49 who had been exposed to COVID-19. This sequence joins TRBV7-3 and TRBJ2-1; a weak D match, TRBD2 (6 bases). Source material: PBMCs or T cells enriched from blood (not recorded which). The CDR3 spells CASSILPGATNEQFF. CDR3 bases: TGTGCCAGCAGCATACTGCCGGGAGCAACGAATGAGCAGTTCTTC.